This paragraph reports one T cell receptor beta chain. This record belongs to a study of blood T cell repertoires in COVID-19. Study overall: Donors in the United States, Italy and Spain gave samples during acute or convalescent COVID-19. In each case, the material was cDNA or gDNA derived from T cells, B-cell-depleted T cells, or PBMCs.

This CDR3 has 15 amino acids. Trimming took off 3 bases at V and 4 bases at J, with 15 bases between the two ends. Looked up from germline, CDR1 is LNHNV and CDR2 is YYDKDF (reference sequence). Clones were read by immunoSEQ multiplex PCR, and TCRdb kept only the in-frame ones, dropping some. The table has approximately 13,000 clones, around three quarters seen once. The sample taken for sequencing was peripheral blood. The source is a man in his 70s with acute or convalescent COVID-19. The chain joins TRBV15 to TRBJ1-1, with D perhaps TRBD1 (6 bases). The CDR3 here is CATSSGGVGATEAFF. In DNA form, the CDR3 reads TGTGCCACCAGCAGCGGGGGGGTGGGGGCCACTGAAGCTTTCTTT.